This paragraph covers one T cell receptor (beta chain) sequence. These data belong to a study of long-term antiretroviral therapy in people with HIV. Assay version v3.0 of immunoSEQ was used, and it was run at survey level. Sequencing was performed with immunoSEQ multiplex PCR; in TCRdb, only in-frame clones are kept and a portion is missing. The sample shows fewer than 20,000 clones, 94% of them seen only once. V lost 7 bases, J lost 2 bases, and 5 bases stayed unmatched. The CDR3 is 14 amino acids. The germline V gene encodes CDR1 MGHDK and CDR2 SYGVNS. Sequenced material: unsorted PBMCs, taken 6 to 6.5 years after starting antiretroviral therapy. The sequence derives from a woman aged 50 to 65 with HIV. The chain has TRBV25-1 and TRBJ2-1, with 7 bases identical to TRBD2. The CDR3 here is CASTSGRAYNEQFF. In nucleotides, the CDR3 is TGTGCCAGCACTAGCGGACGTGCCTACAATGAGCAGTTCTTC.